This T cell receptor (beta chain) was recorded in a study of blood T cell repertoires in COVID-19. As for the study in general: Collection of acute and convalescent COVID-19 samples took place in the United States, Italy and Spain. PBMCs, B-cell-depleted T cells, or T cells provided the cDNA or gDNA that made up the material.

To note about this clone: Because the CDR3 is missing its conserved closing phenylalanine or tryptophan, this is likely a read error. No DNA is shown, since the ends of the CDR3 on it are uncertain; the CDR3 is the one TCRdb lists.

The CDR3 numbers 13 amino acids, ends counted. Germline V CDR1 and CDR2: SNHLY, FYNNEI. Clones were sequenced by immunoSEQ multiplex PCR, and TCRdb holds only the in-frame ones, with some missing. The sample includes about 170,000 clones, approximately 90% of them seen just once. This rearrangement joins TRBV2 to TRBJ1-3; the table's D call, TRBD1, was not checked against the DNA. The receptor comes from a woman at least 80 years old in a cohort sampled during active or convalescent COVID-19. The sample was peripheral blood. CDR3 loop: CASSEGLDRGLQG.